These T cell receptor beta chains were read from a single sample in a study of CD8+CD57+ T cells in acquired aplastic anemia. MiXCR, run by TCRdb on the reads, gives a single entry per CDR3 protein. In the table there are 150,000 to 180,000 distinct CDR3 sequences, about 48% of which are singletons. The sample was sorted CD4+, CD8+, or CD8+CD57+ T cells (not recorded which) from PBMCs. The receptors were sampled from a human donor with aplastic anemia. The CDR3 runs from the conserved cysteine through the conserved F or W. Size is stated for part of the rows, as once, few or many counts, or as a class when the clone is expanded.

clone_size: .
v_call: TRBV11-1
cdr3_aa: CASSPSGGGLTAEQYF

clone_size: .
v_call: TRBV20-1
cdr3_aa: CSARPNNEQFF

clone_size: .
v_call: TRBV9
cdr3_aa: CASSVAGTSGGNEQFF

clone_size: many
v_call: TRBV12-3/TRBV12-4
cdr3_aa: CASSYGTAYYEQYF

clone_size: many
v_call: TRBV27
cdr3_aa: CASSFFQGAYEQYF

clone_size: .
v_call: TRBV7-9
cdr3_aa: CASSLGEGGSPLHF

clone_size: many
v_call: TRBV9
cdr3_aa: CASSGTGDRGRGYTF

clone_size: many
v_call: TRBV9
cdr3_aa: CASSVTGGAEAFF

clone_size: few
v_call: TRBV5-6
cdr3_aa: CASSPGGSINEQFF

clone_size: many
v_call: TRBV2
cdr3_aa: CASSEYGGQGGYEQYF

clone_size: few
v_call: TRBV15
cdr3_aa: CATSRDGLCSGANVLTF

clone_size: .
v_call: TRBV19
cdr3_aa: CASSIDWGVGQPQHF

clone_size: once
v_call: TRBV20-1
cdr3_aa: CSAREAGVYEAFF

clone_size: .
v_call: TRBV6-2/TRBV6-3
cdr3_aa: CASSYSTATNQPQHF

clone_size: few
v_call: TRBV10-3
cdr3_aa: CAISEAGVYGYTF

clone_size: .
v_call: TRBV7-2
cdr3_aa: CASSTKGTEAFF

clone_size: many
v_call: TRBV9
cdr3_aa: CASSISGGANTGELFF

clone_size: .
v_call: TRBV6-2/TRBV6-3
cdr3_aa: CASSYYQTANYGHTF

clone_size: .
v_call: TRBV7-8
cdr3_aa: CLTYRMLDTEAFF

clone_size: many
v_call: TRBV10-1
cdr3_aa: CASRGQGPDYNEQFF

clone_size: .
v_call: TRBV19
cdr3_aa: CASSSVGHTEAFF

clone_size: few
v_call: TRBV29-1
cdr3_aa: CSAPGGMNTEAFF

clone_size: .
v_call: TRBV9
cdr3_aa: CASSFVNTEAFF

clone_size: .
v_call: TRBV7-2
cdr3_aa: CASSPSPSYGYTF

clone_size: many
v_call: TRBV20-1
cdr3_aa: CSARDGISNYGYTF

clone_size: .
v_call: TRBV7-3
cdr3_aa: CASSDGPADFYTEAFF

clone_size: .
v_call: TRBV19
cdr3_aa: CASSSPRTGNTEAFF

clone_size: .
v_call: TRBV2
cdr3_aa: CASSATGTTGVQYF

clone_size: .
v_call: TRBV5-1
cdr3_aa: CASGTFWDNEQFF

clone_size: .
v_call: TRBV7-8
cdr3_aa: CASSPTHNYEQYF

clone_size: .
v_call: TRBV10-3
cdr3_aa: CAIGRELYEQYF

clone_size: .
v_call: TRBV14
cdr3_aa: CASSFGNYNEQFF

clone_size: .
v_call: TRBV12-3/TRBV12-4
cdr3_aa: CASSLSHGSNQPQHF

clone_size: .
v_call: TRBV12-3/TRBV12-4
cdr3_aa: CASSLVAGGWETQYF

clone_size: .
v_call: TRBV20-1
cdr3_aa: CSARYRARETQYF

clone_size: .
v_call: TRBV7-2
cdr3_aa: CASRVGATYEQYF

clone_size: .
v_call: TRBV29-1
cdr3_aa: CSFARVGIFGSYEQYF

clone_size: .
v_call: TRBV20-1
cdr3_aa: CSARDPWVDTGELFF

clone_size: many
v_call: TRBV20-1
cdr3_aa: CSARDRRVSYEQYF

clone_size: .
v_call: TRBV2
cdr3_aa: CASSEIRQGKGYTF

clone_size: many
v_call: TRBV5-8
cdr3_aa: CASSNQGYPFQETQYF

clone_size: .
v_call: TRBV2
cdr3_aa: CASTSGTGRVIWAFF

clone_size: many
v_call: TRBV5-4
cdr3_aa: CASSRDRGPDTQYF

clone_size: once
v_call: TRBV20-1
cdr3_aa: CSARELDLNEQFF

clone_size: many
v_call: TRBV6-5
cdr3_aa: CASSYSSKRGNQETQYF

clone_size: .
v_call: TRBV20-1
cdr3_aa: CSAMDRQGQDSGNTIYF

clone_size: few
v_call: TRBV29-1
cdr3_aa: CSVEGRTSYEQYF